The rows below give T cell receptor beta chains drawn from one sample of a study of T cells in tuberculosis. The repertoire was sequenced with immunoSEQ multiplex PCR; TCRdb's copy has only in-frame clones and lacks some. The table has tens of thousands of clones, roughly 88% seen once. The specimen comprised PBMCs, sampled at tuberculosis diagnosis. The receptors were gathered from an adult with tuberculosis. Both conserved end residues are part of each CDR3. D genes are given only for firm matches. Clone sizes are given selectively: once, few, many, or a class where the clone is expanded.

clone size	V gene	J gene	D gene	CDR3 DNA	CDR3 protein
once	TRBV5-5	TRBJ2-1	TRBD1	TGTGCCAGCAGCTTGGGTGCTGGGACAGGGGGCCATGAGCAGTTCTTC	CASSLGAGTGGHEQFF
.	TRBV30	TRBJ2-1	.	TGTGCCTGGAGTAGACTAAACAATGAGCAGTTCTTC	CAWSRLNNEQFF
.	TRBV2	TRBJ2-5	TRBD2	TGTGCCAGCAGTGAAGGGGTAGCGGGGGGTCAAGAGACCCAGTACTTC	CASSEGVAGGQETQYF
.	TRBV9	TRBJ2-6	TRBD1	TGTGCCAGCAGCGATGGGACAGGGGGCAAGGCTGGGGCCAACGTCCTGACTTTC	CASSDGTGGKAGANVLTF
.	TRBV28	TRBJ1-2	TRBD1	TGTGCCAGCAGTTTGAGTGGGAGGACAGGCGGCTACACCTTC	CASSLSGRTGGYTF
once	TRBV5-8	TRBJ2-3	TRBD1	TGTGCCAGCAGCTTGAGGGGACAGGGGGTCGGTACGCAGTATTTT	CASSLRGQGVGTQYF
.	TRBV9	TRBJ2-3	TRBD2	TGTGCCAGCAGCGTAGAGGTAGTCGGGGGGTCTGATACGCAGTATTTT	CASSVEVVGGSDTQYF
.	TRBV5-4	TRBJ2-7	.	TGTGCCAGCAGCGCGAGACAGTCCTACGAGCAGTACTTC	CASSARQSYEQYF
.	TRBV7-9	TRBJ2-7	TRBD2	TGTGCCAGCACCTTAGGGACTAGCGGGAGGTCCTACGAGCAGTACTTC	CASTLGTSGRSYEQYF
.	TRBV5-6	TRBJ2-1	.	TGTGCCAGCAGCTTGGGAGGCTCCTACAATGAGCAGTTCTTC	CASSLGGSYNEQFF